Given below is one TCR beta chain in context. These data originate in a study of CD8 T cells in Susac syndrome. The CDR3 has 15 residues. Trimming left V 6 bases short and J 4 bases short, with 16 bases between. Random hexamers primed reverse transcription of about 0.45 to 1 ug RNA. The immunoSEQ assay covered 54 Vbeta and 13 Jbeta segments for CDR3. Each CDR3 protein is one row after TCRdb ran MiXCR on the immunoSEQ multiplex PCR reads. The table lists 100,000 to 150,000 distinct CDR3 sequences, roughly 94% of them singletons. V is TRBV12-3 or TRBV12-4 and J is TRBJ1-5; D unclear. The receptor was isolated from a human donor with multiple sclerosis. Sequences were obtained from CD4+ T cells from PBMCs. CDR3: CASSPSGSQNQPQHF. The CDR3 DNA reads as TGTGCCAGCAGCCCCTCCGGCAGCCAAAATCAGCCCCAGCATTTT.